These 8 T cell receptor beta chains came from one sample sequenced in a study of blood T cell repertoires in COVID-19. Method: immunoSEQ multiplex PCR; TCRdb's copy keeps in-frame clones and lacks some. The table has approximately 70,000 clones, roughly nine tenths seen once. Specimen: peripheral blood. The receptor set was obtained from a man aged 40-50 years with COVID-19, enrolled during active disease.

This chain uses TRBV9 with TRBJ1-2; D call uncertain. The V gene lost 3 bases and the J gene lost 5 bases, with 5 bases spanning the gap. Germline CDR1 and CDR2: SGDLS and YYNGEE. The CDR3 runs 11 residues. The CDR3: CASSAQYGYTF. DNA for the CDR3: TGTGCCAGCAGCGCCCAATATGGCTACACCTTC.

This clone was seen more than once but under ten times. The J gene is TRBJ2-2, the V gene TRBV3-1 (or the pseudogene TRBV3-2), with 7 nucleotides matching TRBD2. Losses at the gene ends were 0 bases for V and 7 bases for J; bases not matched to a gene: 5. CDR3 length equals 15 residues. The germline gives CDR1 LGHDT, CDR2 YNNKEL (reference sequence). The DNA of the CDR3 is TGTGCCAGCAGCCAAGACGGGGGGAAGGACGGGGAGCTGTTTTTT. Translation: CASSQDGGKDGELFF.

This chain connects TRBV7-6 to TRBJ2-7; D possibly corresponds to TRBD2 (6 bases). Germline V gene lookup returns CDR1 SGHVS and CDR2 FNYEAQ. The CDR3 spans 11 residues. Between the trimmed V and J ends, which lost 5 bases and 7 bases, there was a span of 9 bases. This CDR3 reads CASSNGGEQYF. The CDR3 bases are TGTGCCAGCAGCAATGGGGGGGAGCAGTACTTC.

The rearrangement joins TRBV4-1 to TRBJ1-5; D remains ambiguous. Germline assignment: CDR1 MGHRA and CDR2 YSYEKL. The CDR3 consists of 15 residues. V dropped 7 bases and J dropped 3 bases, with 16 bases sitting between them. Here the CDR3 DNA reads TGCGCCAGCACCCTATCCCTGGTTCCCAATCAGCCCCAGCATTTT. Translation gives CASTLSLVPNQPQHF.

V gene TRBV10-1 combines with J gene TRBJ2-5; 7 bases are a match to TRBD2. The length of the CDR3 is 13 residues. V shed 8 bases, J shed 2 bases, and the junction held 5 bases outside the gene matches. From germline, CDR1 is WNHNN and CDR2 SYGVQD (reference sequence). The CDR3 coding sequence is TGCGCCAGCTCGGACGGGGGGCAAGAGACCCAGTACTTC. Protein: CASSDGGQETQYF.

V and J are TRBV6-5 and TRBJ1-3, with 7 bases lining up with TRBD1. The V and J ends lost 5 bases and 3 bases, in that order; junction bases with no gene match: 4. The CDR3 consists of 14 residues. Per the germline V gene, CDR1 is MNHEY and CDR2 is SVGAGI. The CDR3 nucleotides read TGTGCCAGCAGTACCTACAGGGGTGGAAACACCATATATTTT. Its translation: CASSTYRGGNTIYF.

The chain recombines TRBV6-6 with TRBJ1-1, with TRBD1 as a possible D gene (6 bases). Trimming removed 6 bases at V and 6 bases at J, with 11 bases between. Germline V gives CDR1 MNHNY, CDR2 SVGAGI (reference sequence). This CDR3 region has 12 residues. The CDR3 DNA sequence: TGTGCCAGCAGCATTACAGGGTCTGAAGCTTTCTTT. Translation gives CASSITGSEAFF.

The chain uses TRBV19 and TRBJ1-2; D unresolved. The CDR3 is 15 amino acids. V was trimmed by 7 bases and J by 3 bases, leaving 18 bases between them. The germline V gene has CDR1 LNHDA and CDR2 SQIVND (reference sequence). CDR3 sequence (DNA): TGTGCCAGTACCGGCGGGAGCATTGGACACTATGGCTACACCTTC. Its translation is CASTGGSIGHYGYTF.